This T cell receptor beta chain appears in the sequencing data of a study of read filtering for tumor transcriptome and immune sequencing. On the study more broadly: R-ISS stage counts were fewer than ten for I, about 15 for II, 7 for III. After DNase treatment, RNA was made into whole-transcriptome libraries.

CDR3 length: 13 residues. The V end was cut by 5 bases, the J end by 10 bases, with 12 bases between. Germline CDR1 MDHEN, CDR2 SYDVKM. By its share, this clonotype is medium-sized (0.01 to 0.1%). Its target is not known. The library was built from about 400 ng RNA with molecular barcoded adaptors for alpha/delta and beta/gamma chains. TCRdb re-analysed the reads in MiXCR, keeping a single row per CDR3 protein. Among tens of thousands of distinct CDR3 sequences listed, 20% to 25% were seen once. Study-level points and caveats: IR-seq and RNA-seq agreed better without single-read clonotypes. The CD138-negative fraction was mixed bone marrow immune cells, not pure T cells.

The chain is built from TRBV28 and TRBJ1-6; the D gene is possibly TRBD1 (5 bases). Sequencing input: a population of CD138-negative cells sorted from bone marrow. The sequence derives from a donor at least 40 years old with multiple myeloma. The CDR3 sequence: CASSRRGRSPLHF. The CDR3 DNA follows: TGTGCCAGCAGTCGACGGGGCAGGTCACCCCTCCACTTT.